Here is one T cell receptor (beta chain) with its context. No antigen is known for it. The sample holds no much larger clone one base away, and base qualities are not on file. Healthy HIV-negative adults with no recently reported acute infections or vaccinations were included as donors. All donors were Caucasian adults living in Nashville, Tennessee, USA. In the unsorted samples, 90 million to 100 million PBMCs were counted, and genomic DNA was extracted using the QIAamp DNA Blood Mini kit. After blood collection by leukapheresis, PBMCs were isolated using Ficoll-Histopaque density gradient centrifugation and then cryopreserved in the vapor phase of liquid nitrogen. Taken from the germline V gene (reference sequence), the CDR1 and CDR2 loops are LNHDA and SQIVND. V ends up 2 bases short and J 5 bases short, with an unmatched junction base count of 5. The CDR3 starts with the cysteine, ends with the phenylalanine, and has 15 residues. Only the CDR3 DNA stays, 45 bases, in frame from base 1.

This record comes from a study of shared clonotypes between healthy human individuals (dated by TCRdb to the early 2020s). Regarding the research as a whole: A few men and a couple of women, aged 18 to 49 years, made up the cohort. Blood TCR repertoires of about 5 healthy adults were deeply sequenced to estimate repertoire size and the extent of clonotype sharing between individuals. Each donor's leukapheresis produced roughly between about 0.85 and 10 billion PBMCs. To increase sequencing depth and limit assay-specific biases, TCR repertoire library preparation and sequencing were carried out by different laboratories using diverse techniques. Results and caveats for the whole study, not just this receptor: The small number of donors limited the genetic and exposure-history diversity represented. Pairwise subsampling led to the expectation that sequencing depth would affect the degree of clonotype sharing among donors. Only blood was sampled, and tissue TCR repertoires likely differ from those in blood.

TCR CDR3 regions were amplified from genomic DNA by multiplex PCR using the deep immunoSEQ assay. Extracted genomic DNA from each cell subset was distributed evenly across all wells of several immunoSEQ 96-well plates, and each plate was treated as a replicate. For unsorted PBMC, about 300 ng genomic DNA, equal to roughly 32,000 T cell genomes, was loaded into each replicate PCR. Unsorted PBMC genomic DNA was sequenced across ten immunoSEQ deep assay plates. Purified libraries were measured with a Qubit 3.0 fluorometer, size-checked on a Bioanalyzer 2100, and measured again with the KAPA Library Quantification kit. Each immunoSEQ 96-well plate was sequenced on its own single-read 150-cycle Illumina NextSeq 550 flow cell. Per the authors' processing: Because only junctional sequences without quality scores were contained in the immunoSEQ output, filtering matching that applied to full-length reads could not be performed. To assign V/J genes and CDR3, sequences were annotated using PyIR, a Python wrapper for IgBLAST v1.9, with IMGT germline references. Reads were removed for weak V/J assignments (E-value above 1e-6), missing CDR3, stop codons, out-of-frame junctions, or ambiguous translated residues. A V3J clonotype was defined by an identical inferred V gene, J gene, and CDR3 amino acid sequence. Percentage overlap between repertoires was calculated by dividing the number of shared unique clonotypes by the size of the smaller repertoire. Richness of each repertoire was evaluated using RTK rarefaction, the Chao1 estimator, and Recon v2.1 estimates of unobserved clonotypes. The clones in this table, taken by TCRdb from immuneACCESS, are in-frame only. Not every clone is retained; where verified, under half of the shortfall comes from an unresolved V gene, and the cause of the rest is unknown. From that table come the V and J calls and clone size; the DNA was used to work out D and trimming. The sample data list about half a million clones, and around 79% of these were observed just once. The top ten hold 9.5% to 15% of the sample.

The TCR originated in a woman aged 40 to 55 in good health. Some clones in this sample may be carry-over from other donors' samples. The rearrangement joined TRBV19 to TRBJ2-2, with 7 bases in between that match TRBD1. Sequenced sample: PBMCs. The nucleotide sequence reads as follows: TGTGCCAGTAGTATAAACCGACAGGGTACCGGGGAGCTGTTTTTT. This gives the protein CASSINRQGTGELFF.